This T cell receptor beta chain was sequenced in a study of PD-1 blockade in classical Hodgkin lymphoma (dated by TCRdb to 2020 to 2022). Concerning the study at large: Nivolumab dosing was 3 mg/kg intravenously every 2 weeks, continuing until either disease progression or unacceptable toxicity. A peripheral blood immune signature of response to PD-1 blockade in classical Hodgkin lymphoma was defined using TCR beta sequencing and CyTOF. Study-wide conclusions, independent of this receptor: Among trial patients, those achieving complete response had baseline diversity similar to that of newly diagnosed patients, while diversity was significantly lower in partial responders and progressors. Baseline TCR diversity was reported to be lower in newly diagnosed patients than in healthy donors, and even lower in relapsed/refractory patients. Patients starting nivolumab less than 1 year after ASCT had lower diversity and were excluded from later analyses to avoid confounding by immune reconstitution. By C4D1, a significant rise was seen in CD4+ TCR diversity but not in CD8+ TCR diversity (p=0.0027 vs p=0.16), and the rise was most apparent among complete responders (p=0.02). Only a single clinical trial cohort was studied, and what caused the repertoire differences, possibly disease activity or prior therapy, remained undefined.

There are a few counts of this clone. Its antigen remains undetermined. Per-base quality was not reported, and no clone a single base away is much larger than it. The Qiagen DNeasy kit was used to extract genomic DNA both from unsorted PBMCs and from the negatively selected CD4+ and CD8+ fractions. TCR beta CDR3 regions were subjected to amplification by immunoSEQ multiplex PCR with primers that anneal to V and J segments. A synthetic immune receptor repertoire was used to minimize amplification bias, and any remaining bias was removed computationally after sequencing. Concerning the study's data processing: Repertoire diversity was quantified as the Shannon entropy index using custom Python scripts. Unsorted, CD4+ and CD8+ repertoires were analyzed separately, except in combined analyses where CD4+ and CD8+ sequences were merged in silico. Clonal expansion was defined as a frequency increase of at least 2-fold after treatment compared with C1D1, and clones undetected at baseline were assigned a pseudocount of 0.5. Clones with 0 or 1 copy at C1D1 were classified as singleton clones, and clones with 2 or more copies were classified as non-singleton clones. Clones expanded in unsorted samples were annotated as CD4+, CD8+ or unknown by matching protein sequences in sorted samples from the same patient. Wilcoxon tests on paired samples were used to test changes in diversity from C1D1 to C4D1. The table was pulled from immuneACCESS by TCRdb, which kept in-frame rearrangements only. Such tables lose some clones; where checked, under half of the loss comes from unresolved V genes, and the rest has no known cause. That table is the source of V, J and clone size, and D and trimming were worked out from the DNA. The sample table holds about 24,000 clones, of which 81% were seen once. Roughly a fifth of the sample is taken by the ten largest.

In the paper's terms, the time point label means: cycle 2 day 1 (C2D1) of nivolumab. Every trial patient had relapsed following autologous stem cell transplantation, and prior brentuximab vedotin exposure was what differed among cohorts A, B and C. The trial cohort comprised some 60 patients with relapsed/refractory classical Hodgkin lymphoma whose best overall responses were complete response, partial response or progressive disease. Trial patients were treated with single-agent nivolumab in the multi-cohort phase II CheckMate 205 trial. An independent review committee assessed best overall response by applying the 2007 International Working Group response criteria. Trial PBMCs were obtained immediately prior to nivolumab initiation (C1D1) and on therapy at cycle 2 day 1 and cycle 4 day 1. After peripheral blood was drawn into 8 mL Vacutainer Cell Preparation Tubes, PBMCs were isolated by centrifugation and then cryopreserved.

This receptor was taken from a human donor with classical Hodgkin lymphoma. The input for sequencing was peripheral blood mononuclear cells (PBMCs), taken before the second cycle of nivolumab.

The DNA is as follows: TGTGCCAGCAGTGGAACAGGGGCCGATCAGCCCCAGCATTTT. The resulting protein is CASSGTGADQPQHF. The chain couples TRBV2 to TRBJ1-5; 7 central bases correspond to TRBD1. Germline trimming amounts to 4 bases on V and 5 bases on J, with 5 as the count of junction bases outside the gene matches. The CDR3 runs 14 amino acids, cysteine and phenylalanine included. The only DNA kept is the CDR3, 42 bases in frame from the first base. Reading the germline V gene gives CDR1 SNHLY and CDR2 FYNNEI.